This T cell receptor beta chain appears in the sequencing data of a study of blood T cell repertoires in COVID-19. Original handling: Estimation of nucleated cell counts relied on the amplification of reference gene primers. Sequenced by immunoSEQ multiplex PCR; TCRdb stores in-frame clones only, minus some. V and J calls plus clone size are reproduced from that table; the DNA served to infer D and trimming. The sample lists about 300,000 clones; around 86% were seen once. The germline V gene encodes CDR1 ENHRY and CDR2 SYGVKD. The CDR3 runs to 12 residues. Trimming removed 2 bases at V and 2 bases at J, with 3 bases between. Participants spanned ages roughly 18 to 95 years and resided in about 25 US areas. Clinical histories supplied by participants themselves formed the basis of cohort assignment.

This clonotype was obtained from a man in his sixties who had recovered from COVID-19. This chain connects TRBV10-3 to TRBJ1-1, with D hard to call. The sample taken for sequencing was PBMCs or T cells enriched from blood (not recorded which). The CDR3 spells CAISELNTEAFF. The CDR3 nucleotides read TGTGCCATCAGTGAGCTAAACACTGAAGCTTTCTTT.